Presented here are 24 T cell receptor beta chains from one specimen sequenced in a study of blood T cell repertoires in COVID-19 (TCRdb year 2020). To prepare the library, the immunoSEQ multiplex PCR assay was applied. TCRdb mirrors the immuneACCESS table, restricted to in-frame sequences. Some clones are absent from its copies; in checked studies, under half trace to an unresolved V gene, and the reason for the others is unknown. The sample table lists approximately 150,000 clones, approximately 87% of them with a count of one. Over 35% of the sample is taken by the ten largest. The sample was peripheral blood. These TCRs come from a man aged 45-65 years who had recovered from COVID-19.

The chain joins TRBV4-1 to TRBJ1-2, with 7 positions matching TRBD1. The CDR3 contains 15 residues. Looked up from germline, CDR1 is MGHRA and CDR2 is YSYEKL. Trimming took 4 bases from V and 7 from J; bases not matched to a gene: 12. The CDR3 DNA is TGCGCCAGCAGCCCACCGGGACAGAATGTAGGTGGCTACACCTTC. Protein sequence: CASSPPGQNVGGYTF.

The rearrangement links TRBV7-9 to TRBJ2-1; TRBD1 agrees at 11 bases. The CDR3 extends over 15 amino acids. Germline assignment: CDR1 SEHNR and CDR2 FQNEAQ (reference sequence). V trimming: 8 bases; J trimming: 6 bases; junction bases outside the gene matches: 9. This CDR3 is CASVAGTGGGNEQFF. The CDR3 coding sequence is TGTGCCAGCGTCGCGGGGACAGGGGGGGGCAATGAGCAGTTCTTC.

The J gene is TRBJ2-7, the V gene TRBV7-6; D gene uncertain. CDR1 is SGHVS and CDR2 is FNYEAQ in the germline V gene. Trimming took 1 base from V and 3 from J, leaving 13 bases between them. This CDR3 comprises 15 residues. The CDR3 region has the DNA TGTGCCAGCAGCTTAGAAGTTGGTAGACTCTACGAGCAGTACTTC. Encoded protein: CASSLEVGRLYEQYF.

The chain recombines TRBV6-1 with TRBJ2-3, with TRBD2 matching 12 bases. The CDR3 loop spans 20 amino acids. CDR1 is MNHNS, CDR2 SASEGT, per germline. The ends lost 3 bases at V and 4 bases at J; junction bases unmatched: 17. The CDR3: CASSEMIALAGGGAADTQYF. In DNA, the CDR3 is TGTGCCAGCAGTGAGATGATCGCGCTAGCGGGGGGGGGCGCGGCAGATACGCAGTATTTT.

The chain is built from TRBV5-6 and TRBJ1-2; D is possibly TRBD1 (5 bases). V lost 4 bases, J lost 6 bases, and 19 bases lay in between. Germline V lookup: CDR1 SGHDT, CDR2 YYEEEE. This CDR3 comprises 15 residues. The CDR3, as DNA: TGTGCCAGCAGCCCACCTGGGGGGTTTAGGCATGGCTACACCTTC. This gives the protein CASSPPGGFRHGYTF.

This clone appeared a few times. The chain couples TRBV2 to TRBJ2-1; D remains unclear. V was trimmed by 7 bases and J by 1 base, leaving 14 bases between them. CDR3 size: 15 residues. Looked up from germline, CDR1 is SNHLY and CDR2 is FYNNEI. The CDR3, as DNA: TGTGCCAGCAAGCAAGCTGAGAGTTCCTACAATGAGCAGTTCTTC. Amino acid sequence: CASKQAESSYNEQFF.

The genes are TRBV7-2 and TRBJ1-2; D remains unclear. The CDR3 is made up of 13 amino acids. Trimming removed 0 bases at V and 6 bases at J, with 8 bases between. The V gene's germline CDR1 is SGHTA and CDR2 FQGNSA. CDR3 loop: CASSLAYPDGYTF. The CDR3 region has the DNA TGTGCCAGCAGCTTAGCGTACCCAGATGGCTACACCTTC.

CDR3 protein: CASGGTGIYTDTQYF. The CDR3 DNA follows: TGTGCCAGCGGAGGCACAGGGATATACACAGATACGCAGTATTTT. The chain uses TRBV25-1 and TRBJ2-3, with D perhaps TRBD1 (6 bases). Trimming cost V 8 bases and J 2 bases, with 17 bases left between them. Looked up from germline, CDR1 is MGHDK and CDR2 is SYGVNS. This CDR3 spans 15 amino acids.

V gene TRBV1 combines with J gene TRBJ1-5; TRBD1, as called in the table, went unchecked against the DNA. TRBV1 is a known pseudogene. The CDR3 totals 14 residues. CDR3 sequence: CTSSLGQGEQPQHF. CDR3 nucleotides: TGCACCAGCAGCCTAGGACAGGGAGAGCAGCCCCAGCATTTT.

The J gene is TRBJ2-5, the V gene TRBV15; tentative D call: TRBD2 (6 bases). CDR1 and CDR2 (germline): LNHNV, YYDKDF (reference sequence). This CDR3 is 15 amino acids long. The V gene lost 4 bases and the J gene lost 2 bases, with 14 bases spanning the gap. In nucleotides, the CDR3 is TGTGCCACCAGCATACTCCGGGACTGGCAAGAGACCCAGTACTTC. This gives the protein CATSILRDWQETQYF.

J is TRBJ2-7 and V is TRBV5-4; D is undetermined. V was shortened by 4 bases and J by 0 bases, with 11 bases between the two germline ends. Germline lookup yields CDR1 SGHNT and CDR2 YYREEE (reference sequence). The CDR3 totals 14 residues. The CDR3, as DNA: TGTGCCAGCAGCCAATCACAGAACTCCTACGAGCAGTACTTC. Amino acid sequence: CASSQSQNSYEQYF. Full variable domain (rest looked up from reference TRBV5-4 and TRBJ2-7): ETGVTQSPTHLIKTRGQQVTLRCSSQSGHNTVSWYQQALGQGPQFIFQYYREEENGRGNFPPRFSGLQFPNYSSELNVNALELDDSALYLCASSQSQNSYEQYFGPGTRLTVT.

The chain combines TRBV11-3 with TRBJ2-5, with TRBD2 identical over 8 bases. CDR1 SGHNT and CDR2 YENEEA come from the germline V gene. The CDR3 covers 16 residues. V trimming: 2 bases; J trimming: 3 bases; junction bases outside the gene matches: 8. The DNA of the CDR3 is TGTGCCAGCAGCTTACGGGGGGGTAGACTGGAAGAGACCCAGTACTTC. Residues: CASSLRGGRLEETQYF.

The CDR3 reads CASSLGAGLSYEQYF. CDR3 nucleotides: TGCGCCAGCAGCTTGGGGGCAGGGCTGAGCTACGAGCAGTACTTC. The chain employs TRBV5-1 and TRBJ2-7, with a possible D match to TRBD1 (5 bases). The CDR3 extends over 15 amino acids. V gave up 0 bases and J gave up 3 bases, with 13 bases separating them. CDR1 SGHRS and CDR2 YFSETQ come from the germline V gene.

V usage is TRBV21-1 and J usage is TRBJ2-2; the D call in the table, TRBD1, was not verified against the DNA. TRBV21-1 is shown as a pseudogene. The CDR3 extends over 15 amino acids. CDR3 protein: CASSRRDRVPGELFF. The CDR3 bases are TGTGCCAGCAGCCGACGGGACAGGGTTCCCGGGGAGCTGTTTTTT.

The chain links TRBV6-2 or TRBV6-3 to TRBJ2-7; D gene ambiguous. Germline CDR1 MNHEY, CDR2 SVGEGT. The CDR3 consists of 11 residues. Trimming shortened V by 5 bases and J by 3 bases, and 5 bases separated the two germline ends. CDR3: CASSRSYEQYF. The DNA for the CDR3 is TGTGCCAGCAGTCGGAGCTACGAGCAGTACTTC.

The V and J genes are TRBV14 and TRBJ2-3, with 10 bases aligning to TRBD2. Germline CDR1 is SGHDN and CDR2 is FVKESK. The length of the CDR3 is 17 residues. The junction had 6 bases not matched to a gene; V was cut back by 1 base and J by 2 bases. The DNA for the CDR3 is TGTGCCAGCAGCCAAGTCGGACTAGCGGCAAACACAGATACGCAGTATTTT. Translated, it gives CASSQVGLAANTDTQYF.

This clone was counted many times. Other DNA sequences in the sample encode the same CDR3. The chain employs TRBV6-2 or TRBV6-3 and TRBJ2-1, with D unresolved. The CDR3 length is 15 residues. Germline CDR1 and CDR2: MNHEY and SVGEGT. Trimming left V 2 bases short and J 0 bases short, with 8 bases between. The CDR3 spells CASSYTRFSYNEQFF. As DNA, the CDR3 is TGTGCCAGCAGTTACACCAGGTTCTCCTACAATGAGCAGTTCTTC.

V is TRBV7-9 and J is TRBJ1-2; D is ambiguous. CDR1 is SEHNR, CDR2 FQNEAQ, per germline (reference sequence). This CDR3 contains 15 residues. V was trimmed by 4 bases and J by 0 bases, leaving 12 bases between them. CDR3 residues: CASSYIGRTNYGYTF. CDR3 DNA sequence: TGTGCCAGCAGCTACATCGGGAGAACTAACTATGGCTACACCTTC. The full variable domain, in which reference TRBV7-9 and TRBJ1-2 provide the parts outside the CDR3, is DTGVSQNPRHKITKRGQNVTFRCDPISEHNRLYWYRQTLGQGPEFLTYFQNEAQLEKSRLLSDRFSAERPKGSFSTLEIQRTEQGDSAMYLCASSYIGRTNYGYTFGSGTRLTVV.

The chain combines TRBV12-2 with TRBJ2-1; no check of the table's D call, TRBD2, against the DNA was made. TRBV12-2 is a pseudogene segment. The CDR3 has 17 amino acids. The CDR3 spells CASHLATSGGLYNEQFF. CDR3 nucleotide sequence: TGTGCAAGTCACTTAGCTACTAGCGGGGGGCTCTACAATGAGCAGTTCTTC.

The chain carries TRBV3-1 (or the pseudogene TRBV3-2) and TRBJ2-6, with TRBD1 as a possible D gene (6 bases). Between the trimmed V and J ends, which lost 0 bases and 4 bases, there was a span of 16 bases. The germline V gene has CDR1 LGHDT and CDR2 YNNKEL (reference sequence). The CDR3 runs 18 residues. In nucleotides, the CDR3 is TGTGCCAGCAGCCAAGATTGGGGTACAGGGCTGGGGGCCAACGTCCTGACTTTC. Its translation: CASSQDWGTGLGANVLTF.

This chain's CDR3 is CASSSPGWGDSSYNEQFF. Here the CDR3 DNA reads TGTGCCAGCAGTTCCCCGGGTTGGGGGGATAGCTCCTACAATGAGCAGTTCTTC. The rearrangement joins TRBV27 to TRBJ2-1; D is perhaps TRBD2 (6 bases). Germline V lookup: CDR1 MNHEY, CDR2 SMNVEV (reference sequence). The CDR3 is made up of 18 amino acids. The ends were cut back, 4 bases at V and 0 bases at J, with 19 bases in the middle.

This CDR3 reads CASSLELAASQETQYF. CDR3 coding DNA: TGTGCCAGCAGCTTGGAACTAGCGGCAAGCCAAGAGACCCAGTACTTC. The V gene is TRBV5-6, the J gene TRBJ2-5; 8 nucleotides line up with TRBD2. This CDR3 is built from 16 residues. The V and J ends lost 0 bases and 1 base, in that order; junction bases with no gene match: 5. Per the germline V gene, CDR1 is SGHDT and CDR2 is YYEEEE.

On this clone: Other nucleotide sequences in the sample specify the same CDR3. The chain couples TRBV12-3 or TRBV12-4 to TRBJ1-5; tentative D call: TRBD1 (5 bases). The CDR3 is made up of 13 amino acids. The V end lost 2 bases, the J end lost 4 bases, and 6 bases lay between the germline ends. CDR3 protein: CASSLSGNQPQHF. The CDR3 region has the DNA TGTGCCAGCAGTTTATCAGGGAATCAGCCCCAGCATTTT.

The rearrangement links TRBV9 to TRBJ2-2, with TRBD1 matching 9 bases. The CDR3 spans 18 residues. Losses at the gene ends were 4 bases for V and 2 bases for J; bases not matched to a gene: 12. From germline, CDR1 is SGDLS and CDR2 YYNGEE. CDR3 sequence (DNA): TGTGCCAGCAGCCTTCAGACAGGGGGTAGACCAAACACCGGGGAGCTGTTTTTT. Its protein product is CASSLQTGGRPNTGELFF.